The clone carrying this T cell receptor beta chain was recorded many times. TCRdb reprocessed the 5' RACE reads via MiXCR and lists one record per CDR3 protein. This table holds 70,000 to 95,000 distinct CDR3 sequences, under 15% found once. The CDR3 spans 16 residues. V was shortened by 1 base and J by 3 bases, with 15 bases between the two germline ends. The germline V gene has CDR1 SGHRS and CDR2 YFSETQ. The sample's time point: longitudinal time-point 2. This sample stems from a study of neurological immune-mediated disorders. The sequence derives from a female donor with HTLV-1-associated myelopathy (HAM/TSP). The sequenced material came from PBMCs. The rearrangement links TRBV5-1 to TRBJ2-3; a weak D match, TRBD2 (7 bases). In DNA form, the CDR3 reads TGCGCCAGCAGCTTGAGACGGGGGGCCCTGACAGATACGCAGTATTTT. Translation: CASSLRRGALTDTQYF. Complete variable domain (other parts from reference TRBV5-1 and TRBJ2-3): KAGVTQTPRYLIKTRGQQVTLSCSPISGHRSVSWYQQTPGQGLQFLFEYFSETQRNKGNFPGRFSGRQFSNSRSEMNVSTLELGDSALYLCASSLRRGALTDTQYFGPGTRLTVL.